The rows below give T cell receptor beta chains drawn from one sample of a study of blood T cells in healthy people across ages. TCRdb reprocessed the 5' RACE reads with MiXCR, giving one entry per CDR3 protein. The repertoire includes under 1 million distinct CDR3 sequences, 44% of them detected once, and approximately 20% sits in the top ten. Material: blood. Source of these receptors: a man in his fifties or sixties in good health. Each CDR3 is given with its conserved first and last residue. The order of the fields is V gene, J gene, clone size, CDR3 length, D gene, CDR3 DNA, CDR3 protein. The D gene is left open where the match is weak. Rows give clone size only sometimes, using once, few, many, or a class for an expanded clone.

TRBV6-2/TRBV6-3	TRBJ1-1	once	14	.	TGTGCCAGCAGACCCGGAACAATAATCACTGAAGCTTTCTTT	CASRPGTIITEAFF
TRBV5-1	TRBJ2-6	.	15	.	TGCGCCAGCAGCCAGGACATCTCTGGGGCCAACGTCCTGACTTTC	CASSQDISGANVLTF
TRBV6-6	TRBJ2-7	.	13	.	TGTGCCAGCAGTCAAGGGGTACCCGGCGAGCAGTACTTC	CASSQGVPGEQYF
TRBV20-1	TRBJ2-1	few	21	.	TGCAGTGCTAGAGATGATTATGGTGACTCGGGCCGTCCCCACAGCCCCTCCGAGCAGTTCTTC	CSARDDYGDSGRPHSPSEQFF
TRBV27	TRBJ2-1	few	12	.	TGTGCCGTAGGGGGAGGGAACCATGAGCAGTTCTTC	CAVGGGNHEQFF
TRBV4-3	TRBJ1-1	.	14	.	TGCGCCAGCAGCCGGGAGGGGGGGAACTCTGAAGCTTTCTTT	CASSREGGNSEAFF
TRBV3-1	TRBJ2-7	.	15	TRBD1	TGTGCCAGCAGCCATGTCCGGACAGGGCGGTACGAGCAGTACTTC	CASSHVRTGRYEQYF
TRBV5-1	TRBJ2-1	few	15	TRBD1	TGCGCCAGCAGCCCCGGGACAGGGGGCATCAATGAGCAGTTCTTC	CASSPGTGGINEQFF
TRBV7-9	TRBJ1-2	few	13	.	TGTGCCAGCAGCTTAACGCGGGTCGAAGGCTACACCTTC	CASSLTRVEGYTF
TRBV6-2/TRBV6-3	TRBJ2-3	.	14	.	TGTGCCAGCAGGCCTGTTCGGGCCACAGATACGCAGTATTTT	CASRPVRATDTQYF
TRBV7-9	TRBJ1-2	.	15	.	TGTGCCAGCAGTCTAGTTGGCCCGGCTATATATGGCTACACCTTC	CASSLVGPAIYGYTF
TRBV9	TRBJ2-7	.	15	TRBD2	TGTGCCAGCAGCCCCGGGACTAGCGGACCATACGAGCAGTACTTC	CASSPGTSGPYEQYF
TRBV18	TRBJ1-5	.	13	TRBD1	TGTGCCAGTAGACAGGGGTTGGATCAGCCCCAGCATTTT	CASRQGLDQPQHF
TRBV20-1	TRBJ1-6	.	13	.	TGCAGTGCTAGAGCAGCGACCACCTCACCCCTCCACTTT	CSARAATTSPLHF
TRBV7-2	TRBJ2-3	.	16	TRBD2	TGTGCCAGCATCGCTCGAAGCGGGAGCTACACAGATACGCAGTATTTT	CASIARSGSYTDTQYF
TRBV7-2	TRBJ2-5	.	16	.	TGTGCCAGCAGCTTAGCGCTAGTGGCGGGCCAAGAGACCCAGTACTTC	CASSLALVAGQETQYF
TRBV20-1	TRBJ1-4	.	15	TRBD1	TGCAGTGCACCAGCGGCGGGACAGAATAATGAAAAACTGTTTTTT	CSAPAAGQNNEKLFF
TRBV9	TRBJ1-2	.	12	.	TGTGCCAGCAGCCGCCAGACATATGGCTACACCTTC	CASSRQTYGYTF
TRBV24-1	TRBJ2-7	.	14	.	TGTGCCACCAGTGATCCCAGGCTCTCCTACGAGCAGTACTTC	CATSDPRLSYEQYF
TRBV12-3/TRBV12-4	TRBJ2-1	.	15	TRBD2	TGTGCCAGCAGTTCCAGCGGGGGGGCCAGCAATGAGCAGTTCTTC	CASSSSGGASNEQFF
TRBV6-5	TRBJ2-5	.	13	.	TGTGCCAGCAGACCCACAGGGAAAGAGACCCAGTACTTC	CASRPTGKETQYF
TRBV6-5	TRBJ2-7	.	14	.	TGTGCCAGCGGTAAACAAGGACAGCTCTACGAGCAGTACTTC	CASGKQGQLYEQYF
TRBV7-2	TRBJ1-2	many	14	TRBD1	TGTGCCAGCAGCTCTTTGGACAGGGGCCGTGGCTACACCTTC	CASSSLDRGRGYTF
TRBV4-3	TRBJ2-4	few	20	TRBD2	TGCGCCAGCAGCCAAGATCTCCAGCGGGGGGTGGGGTGGGCCAAAAACATTCAGTACTTC	CASSQDLQRGVGWAKNIQYF
TRBV10-3	TRBJ2-2	.	15	.	TGTGCCATCAAGCCGGGCAACGCGAACACCGGGGAGCTGTTTTTT	CAIKPGNANTGELFF
TRBV11-3	TRBJ1-2	few	13	.	TGTGCCAGCAGCTTAAGAGGGCTGAGGGGCTACACCTTC	CASSLRGLRGYTF
TRBV7-2	TRBJ2-5	.	18	.	TGTGCCAGCAGCCACGAAAGCTGGGTAGGCCGACCACAAGAGACCCAGTACTTC	CASSHESWVGRPQETQYF
TRBV6-5	TRBJ1-4	.	11	.	TGTGCCAGCGGTATAACGGGAAAACTGTTTTTT	CASGITGKLFF
TRBV3-1	TRBJ2-1	.	16	TRBD2	TGTGCCAGCAGCCGCCGACTAGCGGAACCTTACAATGAGCAGTTCTTC	CASSRRLAEPYNEQFF
TRBV6-2/TRBV6-3	TRBJ1-6	few	15	TRBD1	TGTGCCAGCAGTTCCCGGGACAGCTATAATTCACCCCTCCACTTT	CASSSRDSYNSPLHF
TRBV21-1	TRBJ1-1	.	16	.	TGTGCCAGCACCGCGGACAGGGGGCGCATGAACACTGAAGCTTTCTTT	CASTADRGRMNTEAFF
TRBV10-3	TRBJ2-1	few	16	.	TGTGCCATCAGGAAAGGAGGGGGGGGAACGCACAATGAGCAGTTCTTC	CAIRKGGGGTHNEQFF
TRBV10-3	TRBJ2-7	.	14	TRBD1	TGTGCCATCGGGGGACAGGGCCCCTGGGGGGAGCAGTACTTC	CAIGGQGPWGEQYF
TRBV5-1	TRBJ2-7	many	14	.	TGCGCCAGCAGCTCGGACACCTCCACCTACGAGCAGTACTTC	CASSSDTSTYEQYF
TRBV5-6	TRBJ2-7	few	13	.	TGTGCCAGCCTCCGGGGGGCCTCCTACGAGCAGTACTTC	CASLRGASYEQYF
TRBV4-1	TRBJ2-1	many	22	TRBD2	TGCGCCAGCAGCCAAGACCTGAAACTAGCGGGGGGCCAAGATAACTCCTACAATGAGCAGTTCTTC	CASSQDLKLAGGQDNSYNEQFF
TRBV7-2	TRBJ1-2	few	19	TRBD1	TGTGCCAGCAGCTTAGCCCTACCGGGACAGGGGGCGTTTAACTATGGCTACACCTTC	CASSLALPGQGAFNYGYTF
TRBV6-2/TRBV6-3	TRBJ1-5	few	15	TRBD1	TGTGCCAGCAGAAGGGACAGTTCACAAGATCAGCCCCAGCATTTT	CASRRDSSQDQPQHF
TRBV5-1	TRBJ2-3	.	17	TRBD2	TGCGCCAGCAGCCTACAGACTAGCGGGGGGGAGGCGGGTACGCAGTATTTT	CASSLQTSGGEAGTQYF
TRBV18	TRBJ1-2	.	16	TRBD1	TGTGCCAGCTCACCACAAAGGGACAGGGGGCCAGGTGGCTACACCTTC	CASSPQRDRGPGGYTF
TRBV3-1	TRBJ2-1	.	16	TRBD2	TGTGCCAGCAGCCAGGGACTAGCGGGGGGGAGTGTTGAGCAGTTCTTC	CASSQGLAGGSVEQFF
TRBV7-2	TRBJ2-1	few	11	.	TGTGCCAGCAGCTTAAAGTGGGAGCAGTTCTTC	CASSLKWEQFF
TRBV29-1	TRBJ2-1	.	19	.	TGCAGCGTTGAAGATCGGGGGATGAAAAAGCGGATCTCCTACAATGAGCAGTTCTTC	CSVEDRGMKKRISYNEQFF
TRBV3-1	TRBJ2-6	.	17	.	TGTGCCAGCAGCCCCCAAAATAGCAGGTCTGGGGCCAACGTCCTGACTTTC	CASSPQNSRSGANVLTF
TRBV20-1	TRBJ2-1	.	16	TRBD2	TGCAGTGAAAGGGTGGGCTTAGCGGGAGAGACCAATGAGCAGTTCTTC	CSERVGLAGETNEQFF
TRBV20-1	TRBJ1-2	few	14	TRBD1	TGCAGTGCCAAGGGACCGGGACAGGGCTATGGCTACACCTTC	CSAKGPGQGYGYTF
TRBV11-2	TRBJ2-3	.	14	TRBD1	TGTGCCAGCAGCGTGGGACAGGGGACAGATACGCAGTATTTT	CASSVGQGTDTQYF
TRBV12-5	TRBJ1-6	.	15	.	TGTGCTAGTGGGGGACGTTTTGGGACTGATTCACCCCTCCACTTT	CASGGRFGTDSPLHF
TRBV9	TRBJ1-1	.	14	.	TGTGCCAGCAGCGTGGGGGGCCCGAACACTGAAGCTTTCTTT	CASSVGGPNTEAFF
TRBV20-1	TRBJ2-7	.	14	.	TGCAGTGCTAGAGGTGGAGGGGATAGGGGCGAGCAGTACTTC	CSARGGGDRGEQYF